These 19 T cell receptor beta chains share one sample of origin, sequenced in a study of T cells in Graves' hyperthyroidism and ophthalmopathy. Authors of the study amplified TCR beta CDR3 regions from RNA transcripts. The primer set for the first-round RT-PCR of the TCR CDR3 was HTBI. TCRdb independently ran MiXCR on the multiplex PCR reads; one entry per CDR3 protein. Among 500,000 to 650,000 distinct CDR3 sequences, around 15% were seen once, and the ten largest hold around 13%. Sequenced input: blood. Source of these receptors: a woman in her thirties or forties with Graves' hyperthyroidism.

This clonotype was found many times. The chain links TRBV3-1 to TRBJ1-3; 7 bases agree with TRBD1. The CDR3 extends over 16 amino acids. Losses at the gene ends were 3 bases for V and 0 bases for J; bases not matched to a gene: 5. Germline assignment: CDR1 LGHDT and CDR2 YNNKEL (reference sequence). The CDR3 loop is CASSQGGQSSGNTIYF. CDR3 nucleotides: TGTGCCAGCAGCCAGGGGGGACAGAGCTCTGGAAACACCATATATTTT.

CDR3 amino acids: CASSEFEAGVETQYF. The CDR3 region has the DNA TGCGCCAGCAGTGAGTTCGAGGCGGGAGTGGAGACCCAGTACTTC. The V gene is TRBV10-2, the J gene TRBJ2-5, with TRBD2 matching over 7 bases. This CDR3 region has 15 residues. CDR1 is WSHSY, CDR2 SAAADI, per germline. Trimming took 1 base from V and 5 from J; bases not matched to a gene: 7.

In its sample, this clonotype was seen many times. The chain has TRBV3-1 and TRBJ2-1, with D perhaps matching TRBD2 (6 bases). V was shortened by 2 bases and J by 3 bases, with 14 bases between the two germline ends. The CDR3 sequence is 16 residues long. Germline lookup yields CDR1 LGHDT and CDR2 YNNKEL (reference sequence). The CDR3 here is CASSQPRLANYNEQFF. The CDR3 DNA follows: TGTGCCAGCAGCCAACCCCGCCTAGCGAACTACAATGAGCAGTTCTTC.

This clonotype occurred a few times. The chain recombines TRBV19 with TRBJ1-5; TRBD1 aligns across 7 bases. Trimming removed 6 bases from V and 1 base from J; junction bases left unmatched: 3. This CDR3 contains 14 residues. CDR1 and CDR2 from the germline V gene are LNHDA and SQIVND (reference sequence). The chain's CDR3 is CASRETGSNQPQHF. CDR3 nucleotide sequence: TGTGCCAGTAGAGAGACAGGGAGCAATCAGCCCCAGCATTTT.

The V call is TRBV12-3 or TRBV12-4, the J call TRBJ2-5, with D possibly being TRBD2 (6 bases). Between the trimmed V and J ends, which lost 6 bases and 5 bases, there was a span of 16 bases. The CDR3 length is 14 residues. The CDR3 loop reads CASSRDSPEETQYF. CDR3 DNA sequence: TGTGCCAGCAGCCGGGACTCACCCGAGGAGACCCAGTACTTC.

This clonotype was detected many times. This chain connects TRBV7-9 to TRBJ2-3; 9 bases align to TRBD1. There are 15 residues in the CDR3. With V trimmed by 3 bases and J by 1 base, 2 bases remained unmatched. CDR1 is SEHNR, CDR2 FQNEAQ, per germline (reference sequence). CDR3 in amino acids: CASSFTGGRTDTQYF. In DNA, the CDR3 is TGTGCCAGCAGCTTCACAGGGGGCCGCACAGATACGCAGTATTTT.

In its sample, this clonotype was seen many times. The rearrangement uses TRBV5-5 and TRBJ2-2; TRBD1 or TRBD2 may be the D gene (6 bases each). CDR1 is SGHKS and CDR2 is YYEKEE in the germline V gene (reference sequence). The CDR3 consists of 17 residues. V was shortened by 6 bases and J by 0 bases, with 18 bases between the two germline ends. CDR3 bases: TGTGCCAGCACCAAAAGGGGGGCAACTCCGAACACCGGGGAGCTGTTTTTT. It translates to CASTKRGATPNTGELFF. Using reference TRBV5-5 and TRBJ2-2 for the parts outside the CDR3, the full variable domain is DAGVTQSPTHLIKTRGQQVTLRCSPISGHKSVSWYQQVLGQGPQFIFQYYEKEERGRGNFPDRFSARQFPNYSSELNVNALLLGDSALYLCASTKRGATPNTGELFFGEGSRLTVL.

This clonotype was observed at least ten times. V usage is TRBV28 and J usage is TRBJ1-2; D remains unclear. This CDR3 contains 14 residues. V lost 1 base and J lost 1, with 7 bases in between. Germline V gene sequence: CDR1 MDHEN, CDR2 SYDVKM. The CDR3 loop reads CASSLSALNYGYTF. CDR3 nucleotide sequence: TGTGCCAGCAGTTTATCGGCACTTAACTATGGCTACACCTTC.

This clonotype was recorded many times. V gene TRBV27 combines with J gene TRBJ2-7; 13 positions agree with TRBD2. The V gene end was trimmed by 4 bases and the J gene end by 6 bases; junction bases not matched to a gene: 9. CDR1 and CDR2 from the germline V gene are MNHEY and SMNVEV (reference sequence). The CDR3 has 16 residues. The CDR3 DNA sequence: TGTGCCAGCAGTTACCTCGGACTAGCGGGAGTCGGCGAGCAGTACTTC. Protein sequence: CASSYLGLAGVGEQYF.

The chain uses TRBV7-9 and TRBJ2-1; 13 nucleotides agree with TRBD2. J was trimmed by 6 bases and V by 3 bases; bases with no gene match: 11. CDR1 and CDR2 from the germline V gene are SEHNR and FQNEAQ (reference sequence). The CDR3 runs to 18 residues. The CDR3 region has the DNA TGTGCCAGCAGCTTTACTAGCGGGAGGGTGAGAGGGGCCAATGAGCAGTTCTTC. It yields the protein CASSFTSGRVRGANEQFF.

With respect to this clonotype: Being one base from a much bigger clone, this may be a read error. The rearrangement uses TRBV3-1 and TRBJ2-7, with 9 bases matching TRBD1. The CDR3 runs 16 residues. Per the germline V gene, CDR1 is LGHDT and CDR2 is YNNKEL (reference sequence). The DNA of the CDR3 is TGTGTCAGCAGCAGCTTATCCGGGACAGGGACGTACGAGCAGTACTTC. Its translation is CVSSSLSGTGTYEQYF.

In this sample, this clonotype turned up many times. Written as DNA, the CDR3 is TGTGCCAGCAACCCTCTCCAGGGTAATTCACCCCTCCACTTT. Residues: CASNPLQGNSPLHF. The rearrangement uses TRBV2 and TRBJ1-6; a weak D match, TRBD1 (5 bases). The CDR3 runs to 14 residues. V was shortened by 7 bases and J by 6 bases, with 13 bases between the two germline ends. The germline gives CDR1 SNHLY, CDR2 FYNNEI.

This clonotype was observed at least ten times. The genes are TRBV18 and TRBJ1-5; 8 bases agree with TRBD1. In germline, CDR1 is KGHSH, CDR2 LQKENI. The CDR3 totals 16 residues. V dropped 3 bases and J dropped 0; count of bases not matched to a gene: 4. CDR3 coding DNA: TGTGCCAGCTCACCGGGGACAGGAAATAGCAATCAGCCCCAGCATTTT. Protein product: CASSPGTGNSNQPQHF.

The gene calls are TRBV15 and TRBJ2-7; perhaps TRBD1 as D (6 bases). The germline V gene encodes CDR1 LNHNV and CDR2 YYDKDF (reference sequence). The CDR3 runs to 14 residues. Trimming left V 5 bases short and J 2 bases short, with 13 bases between. The CDR3: CATSPQGSTYEQYF. CDR3 nucleotide sequence: TGTGCCACCAGCCCACAGGGAAGCACCTACGAGCAGTACTTC. Together with reference TRBV15 and TRBJ2-7, the CDR3 gives the full variable domain: DAMVIQNPRYQVTQFGKPVTLSCSQTLNHNVMYWYQQKSSQAPKLLFHYYDKDFNNEADTPDNFQSRRPNTSFCFLDIRSPGLGDTAMYLCATSPQGSTYEQYFGPGTRLTVT.

Note on this clonotype: The junction and the germline gene differ at one end; a read error may be behind it. This chain links TRBV2 with TRBJ2-5, with TRBD1 matching over 10 bases. The CDR3 contains 15 residues. Germline V gives CDR1 SNHLY, CDR2 FYNNEI. The CDR3 reads CASSLTGGIQEAQYF. Here the CDR3 DNA reads TGTGCCAGCAGTCTGACAGGGGGCATCCAAGAGGCCCAGTACTTC.

The chain recombines TRBV10-3 with TRBJ1-2; perhaps TRBD1 as D (5 bases). V was trimmed by 8 bases and J by 1 base, leaving 14 bases between them. From germline, CDR1 is ENHRY and CDR2 SYGVKD. The CDR3 loop spans 14 amino acids. Here the CDR3 DNA reads TGTGCCATCGGAAAGACAGAACTTAACTATGGCTACACCTTC. Amino acids: CAIGKTELNYGYTF.

This clonotype was detected a few times. This sequence joins TRBV13 and TRBJ2-1; D tentatively reads TRBD1 or TRBD2 (5 bases each). This CDR3 has 15 amino acids. V lost 2 bases and J lost 2, with 10 bases in between. Per the germline V gene, CDR1 is PRHDT and CDR2 is FYEKMQ (reference sequence). The CDR3 reads CASSLSGRTYNEQFF. The CDR3 DNA reads as TGTGCCAGCAGCTTATCGGGGCGTACCTACAATGAGCAGTTCTTC.

The rearrangement links TRBV2 to TRBJ2-1; D possibly corresponds to TRBD1 (6 bases). Trimming cost V 8 bases and J 15 bases, with 20 bases left between them. Germline V lookup: CDR1 SNHLY, CDR2 FYNNEI. The CDR3 sequence is 12 residues long. CDR3 sequence: CASSGTRDIRFF. CDR3 in DNA: TGTGCCAGCTCGGGAACCCGGGACATAAGGTTCTTC.

This clonotype was observed at least ten times. For the CDR3, the DNA is TGTGCCAGCAGTCGCGGACTAGCAGAGACCCAGTACTTC. Protein: CASSRGLAETQYF. The chain is built from TRBV27 and TRBJ2-5, with TRBD2 identical over 8 bases. The germline V gene encodes CDR1 MNHEY and CDR2 SMNVEV (reference sequence). This CDR3 is built from 13 residues. V was clipped by 5 bases and J by 4 bases; unmatched bases: 3.